This T cell receptor (beta chain) emerged from a study of blood T cell repertoires in COVID-19. Here immunoSEQ multiplex PCR was the method, and the copy in TCRdb shows in-frame clones only, minus some. The sample consists of roughly 380,000 clones, over 75% of them appearing once. V gave up 5 bases and J gave up 7 bases; unmatched junction bases: 5. Germline values: CDR1 MNHEY, CDR2 SVGEGT. The CDR3 runs to 13 residues. The receptor was isolated from a man under 40 who had recovered from COVID-19. The source material was PBMCs or T cells enriched from blood (not recorded which). The chain joins TRBV6-2 or TRBV6-3 to TRBJ1-5; 7 bases are a match to TRBD1. The CDR3 loop reads CASSETGRQPQHF. Here the CDR3 DNA reads TGTGCCAGCAGTGAGACAGGGCGACAGCCCCAGCATTTT.